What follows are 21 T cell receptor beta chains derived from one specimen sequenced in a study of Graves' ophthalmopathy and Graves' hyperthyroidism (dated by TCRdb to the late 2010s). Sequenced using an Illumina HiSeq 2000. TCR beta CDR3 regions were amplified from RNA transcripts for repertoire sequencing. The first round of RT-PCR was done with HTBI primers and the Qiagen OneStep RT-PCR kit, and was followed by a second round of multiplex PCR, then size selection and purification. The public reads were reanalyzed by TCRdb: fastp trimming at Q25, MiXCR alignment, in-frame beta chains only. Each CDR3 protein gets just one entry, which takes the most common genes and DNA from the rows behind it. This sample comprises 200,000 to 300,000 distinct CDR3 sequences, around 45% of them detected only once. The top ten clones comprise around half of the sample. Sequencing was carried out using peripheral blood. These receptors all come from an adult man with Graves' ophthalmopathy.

The CDR3: CASSLGSTSNTEAFF. The CDR3 DNA sequence: TGCGCCAGCAGCTTGGGAAGTACCTCGAACACTGAAGCTTTCTTT. The V call is TRBV5-1, the J call TRBJ1-1; D is uncertain. Trimming stripped 0 bases from V and 1 base from J, with 10 bases between. The CDR3 totals 15 residues. CDR1 and CDR2 (germline): SGHRS, YFSETQ.

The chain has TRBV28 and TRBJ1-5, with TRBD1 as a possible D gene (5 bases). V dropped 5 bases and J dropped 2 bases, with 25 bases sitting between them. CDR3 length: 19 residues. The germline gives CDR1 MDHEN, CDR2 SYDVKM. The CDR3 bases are TGTGCCAGCAGTCCGGGCGGGATGGCAGGGCGTGGTGGCAATCAGCCCCAGCATTTT. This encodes CASSPGGMAGRGGNQPQHF. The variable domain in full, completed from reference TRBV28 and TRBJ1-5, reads DVKVTQSSRYLVKRTGEKVFLECVQDMDHENMFWYRQDPGLGLRLIYFSYDVKMKEKGDIPEGYSVSREKKERFSLILESASTNQTSMYLCASSPGGMAGRGGNQPQHFGDGTRLSIL.

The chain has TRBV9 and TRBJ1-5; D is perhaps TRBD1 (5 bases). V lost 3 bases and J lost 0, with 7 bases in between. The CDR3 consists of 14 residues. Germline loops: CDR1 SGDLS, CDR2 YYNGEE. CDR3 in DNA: TGTGCCAGCAGCGAGGGGCTTAGCAATCAGCCCCAGCATTTT. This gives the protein CASSEGLSNQPQHF.

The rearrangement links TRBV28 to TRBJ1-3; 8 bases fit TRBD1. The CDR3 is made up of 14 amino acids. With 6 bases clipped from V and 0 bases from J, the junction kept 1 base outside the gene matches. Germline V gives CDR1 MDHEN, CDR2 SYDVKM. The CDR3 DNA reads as TGTGCCAGCAGAACAGGGGGCTCTGGAAACACCATATATTTT. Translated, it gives CASRTGGSGNTIYF.

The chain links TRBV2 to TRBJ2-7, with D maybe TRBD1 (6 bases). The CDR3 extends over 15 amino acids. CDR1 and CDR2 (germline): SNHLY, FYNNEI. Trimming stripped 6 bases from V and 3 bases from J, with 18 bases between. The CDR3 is CASSLGPGHIYEQYF. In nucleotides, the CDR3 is TGTGCCAGCAGCTTGGGGCCGGGACACATCTACGAGCAGTACTTC.

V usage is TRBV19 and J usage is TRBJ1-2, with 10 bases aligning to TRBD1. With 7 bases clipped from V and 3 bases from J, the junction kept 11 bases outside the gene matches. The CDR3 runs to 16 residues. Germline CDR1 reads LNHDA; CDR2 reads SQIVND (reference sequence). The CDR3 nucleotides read TGTGCCAGTACCAGATACTTGACAGGGGGCGACTATGGCTACACCTTC. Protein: CASTRYLTGGDYGYTF.

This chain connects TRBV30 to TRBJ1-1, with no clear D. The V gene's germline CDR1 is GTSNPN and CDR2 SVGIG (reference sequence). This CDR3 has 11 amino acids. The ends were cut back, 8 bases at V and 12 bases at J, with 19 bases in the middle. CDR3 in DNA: TGTGCCGCTGGAGGGAACACTGTGACTTTCTTT. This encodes CAAGGNTVTFF.

CDR3 DNA: TGCAGTGCACAGGGGAACTATGGCTACACCTTC. Translation gives CSAQGNYGYTF. The chain is built from TRBV20-1 and TRBJ1-2; 7 nucleotides align to TRBD1. The J segment lost 2 bases and the V segment lost 6 bases, leaving 0 bases of the junction unmatched. This CDR3 region has 11 residues. Germline V CDR1 and CDR2: DFQATT, SNEGSKA (reference sequence).

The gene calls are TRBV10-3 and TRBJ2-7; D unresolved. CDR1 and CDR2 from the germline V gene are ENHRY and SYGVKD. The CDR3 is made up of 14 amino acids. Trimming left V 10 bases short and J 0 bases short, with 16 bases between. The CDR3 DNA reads TGTGCCAGCAGCGACCCACAGAGCTCCTACGAGCAGTACTTC. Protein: CASSDPQSSYEQYF.

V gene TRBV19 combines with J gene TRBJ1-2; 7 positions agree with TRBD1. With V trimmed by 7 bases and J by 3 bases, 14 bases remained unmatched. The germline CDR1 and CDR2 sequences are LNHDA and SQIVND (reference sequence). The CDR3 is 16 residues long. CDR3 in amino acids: CASKSIQGQRDYGYTF. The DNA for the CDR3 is TGTGCCAGTAAATCAATCCAGGGACAGCGGGACTATGGCTACACCTTC. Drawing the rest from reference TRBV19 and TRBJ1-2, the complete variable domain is DGGITQSPKYLFRKEGQNVTLSCEQNLNHDAMYWYRQDPGQGLRLIYYSQIVNDFQKGDIAEGYSVSREKKESFPLTVTSAQKNPTAFYLCASKSIQGQRDYGYTFGSGTRLTVV.

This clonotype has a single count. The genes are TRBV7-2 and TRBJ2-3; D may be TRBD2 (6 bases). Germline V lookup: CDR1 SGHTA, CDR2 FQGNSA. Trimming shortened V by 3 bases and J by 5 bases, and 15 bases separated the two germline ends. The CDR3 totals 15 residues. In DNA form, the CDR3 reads TGTGCCAGCAGCTTGGTCCCGGGAGTTGAAGATACGCAGTATTTT. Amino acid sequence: CASSLVPGVEDTQYF.

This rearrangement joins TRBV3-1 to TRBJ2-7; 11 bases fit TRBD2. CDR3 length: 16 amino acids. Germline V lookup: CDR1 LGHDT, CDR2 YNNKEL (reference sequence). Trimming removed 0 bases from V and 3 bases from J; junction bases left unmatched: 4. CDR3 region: CASSQELAGVYYEQYF. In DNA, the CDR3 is TGTGCCAGCAGCCAAGAACTAGCGGGGGTATACTACGAGCAGTACTTC.

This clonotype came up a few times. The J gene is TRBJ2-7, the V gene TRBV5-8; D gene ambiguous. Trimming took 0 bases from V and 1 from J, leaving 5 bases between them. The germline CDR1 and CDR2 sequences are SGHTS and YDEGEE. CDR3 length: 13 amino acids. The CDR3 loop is CASSLERSYEQYF. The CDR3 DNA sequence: TGTGCCAGCAGCTTGGAACGTTCCTACGAGCAGTACTTC.

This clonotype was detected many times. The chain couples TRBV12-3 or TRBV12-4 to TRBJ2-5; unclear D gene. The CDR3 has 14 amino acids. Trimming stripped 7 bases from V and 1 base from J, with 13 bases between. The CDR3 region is CASNTGGSQETQYF. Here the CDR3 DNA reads TGTGCCAGCAACACGGGTGGATCCCAAGAGACCCAGTACTTC.

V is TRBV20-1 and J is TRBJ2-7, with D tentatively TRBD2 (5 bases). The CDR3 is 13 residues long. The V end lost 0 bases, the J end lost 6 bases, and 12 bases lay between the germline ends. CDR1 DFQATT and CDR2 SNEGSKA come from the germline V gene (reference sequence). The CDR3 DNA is TGCAGTGCTAGAGATTCCGGGATTGGCGAGCAGTACTTC. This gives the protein CSARDSGIGEQYF.

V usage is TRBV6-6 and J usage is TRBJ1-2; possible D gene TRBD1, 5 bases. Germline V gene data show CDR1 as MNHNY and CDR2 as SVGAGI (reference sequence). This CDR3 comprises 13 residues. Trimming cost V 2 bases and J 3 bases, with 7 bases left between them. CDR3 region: CASSYRDYYGYTF. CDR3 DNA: TGTGCCAGCAGTTACAGGGACTACTATGGCTACACCTTC.

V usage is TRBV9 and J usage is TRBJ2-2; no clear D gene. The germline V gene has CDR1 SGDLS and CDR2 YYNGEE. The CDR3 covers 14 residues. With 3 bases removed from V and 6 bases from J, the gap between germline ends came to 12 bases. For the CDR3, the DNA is TGTGCCAGCAGCGAAAGTGGGGTATCCGGGGAGCTGTTTTTT. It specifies CASSESGVSGELFF.

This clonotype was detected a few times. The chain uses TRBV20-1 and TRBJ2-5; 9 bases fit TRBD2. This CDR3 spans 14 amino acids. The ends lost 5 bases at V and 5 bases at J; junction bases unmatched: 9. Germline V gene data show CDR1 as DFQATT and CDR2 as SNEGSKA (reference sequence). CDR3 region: CSAAPSGTRETQYF. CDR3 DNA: TGCAGTGCTGCCCCTAGCGGGACGCGGGAGACCCAGTACTTC.

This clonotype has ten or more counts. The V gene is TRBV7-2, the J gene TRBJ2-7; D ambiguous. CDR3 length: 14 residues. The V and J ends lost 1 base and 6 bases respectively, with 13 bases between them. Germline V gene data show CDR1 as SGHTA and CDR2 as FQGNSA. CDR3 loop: CASSLDRSRFEQYF. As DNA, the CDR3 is TGTGCCAGCAGCTTAGATCGGAGCAGGTTCGAGCAGTACTTC.

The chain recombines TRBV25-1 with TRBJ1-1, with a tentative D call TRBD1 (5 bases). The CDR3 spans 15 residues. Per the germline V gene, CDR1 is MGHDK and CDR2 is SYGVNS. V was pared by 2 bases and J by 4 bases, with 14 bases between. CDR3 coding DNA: TGTGCCAGCAGTGAAGGAGGGGCCGCGGGCACTGAAGCTTTCTTT. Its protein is CASSEGGAAGTEAFF.

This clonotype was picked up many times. CDR3 nucleotides: TGCAGCGGGACAGTCAATAACTATGGCTACACCTTC. Residues: CSGTVNNYGYTF. The chain carries TRBV29-1 and TRBJ1-2; D is possibly TRBD1 (6 bases). This CDR3 spans 12 amino acids. The germline V gene has CDR1 SQVTM and CDR2 ANQGSEA. Between the trimmed V and J ends, which lost 7 bases and 1 base, there was a span of 10 bases.